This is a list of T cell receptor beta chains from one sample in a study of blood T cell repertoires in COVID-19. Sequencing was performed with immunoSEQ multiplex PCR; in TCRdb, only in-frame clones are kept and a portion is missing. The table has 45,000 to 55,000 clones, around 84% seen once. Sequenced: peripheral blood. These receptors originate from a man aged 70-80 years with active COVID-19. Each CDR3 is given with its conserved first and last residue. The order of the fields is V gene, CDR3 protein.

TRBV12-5	CASGSPGGYGNEQFF
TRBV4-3	CASSQFISGGTYNEQFF
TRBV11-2	CASSPTGGNYGYTF
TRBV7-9	CASSSPLAGRETQYF
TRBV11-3	CASSTDVPGGMDEAFF
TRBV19	CASSIGQLAGNEQFF
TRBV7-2	CASSLSSYNSPLHF
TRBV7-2	CASSLGAGTGELFF
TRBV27	CASSLVAGVETQYF
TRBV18	CASRGHSIGELFF
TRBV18	CASSPGGAYGNTIYF
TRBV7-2	CASSLGVGRNTEAFF
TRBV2	CASSEATADTQYF
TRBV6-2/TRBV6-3	CASSKREPLSSYEQYF
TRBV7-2	CASSLEGGGNQPQHF
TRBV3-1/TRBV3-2	CASSQEAGVLSYEQYF
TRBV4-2	CASSPEHSGGQDTQYF
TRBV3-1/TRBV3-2	CASSRTGFDEKLFF
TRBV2	CASSELSYNEQFF
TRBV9	CASSVAAGGLNTEAFF
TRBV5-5	CASSFSGGNEKLFF
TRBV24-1	CATRDSGGTGELFF
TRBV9	CASSVRDRGTGPLHF